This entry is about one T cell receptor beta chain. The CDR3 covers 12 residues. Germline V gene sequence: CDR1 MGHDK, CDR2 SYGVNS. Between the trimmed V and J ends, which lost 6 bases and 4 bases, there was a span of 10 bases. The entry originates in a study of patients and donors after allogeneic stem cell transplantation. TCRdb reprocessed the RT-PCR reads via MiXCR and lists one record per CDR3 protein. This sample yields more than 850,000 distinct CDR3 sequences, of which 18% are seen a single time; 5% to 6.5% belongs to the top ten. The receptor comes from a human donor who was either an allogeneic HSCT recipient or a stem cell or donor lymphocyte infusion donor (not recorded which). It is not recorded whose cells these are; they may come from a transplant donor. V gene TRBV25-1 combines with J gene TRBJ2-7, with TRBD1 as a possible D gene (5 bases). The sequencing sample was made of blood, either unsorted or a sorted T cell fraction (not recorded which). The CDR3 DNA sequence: TGTGCCAGCAGATCGCCAGGGTACGAGCAGTACTTC. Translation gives CASRSPGYEQYF.